Described below is a single T cell receptor beta chain sequence and its context. The V and J ends lost 2 bases and 0 bases respectively, with 17 bases between them. In germline, CDR1 is SGHVS, CDR2 FNYEAQ. The CDR3 is 18 amino acids. These data belong to a study of T cell responses to AZD1222 COVID-19 vaccine. TCRdb keeps only in-frame clones here, not all; method: immunoSEQ multiplex PCR. Of approximately 76,000 clones in the sample, about nine tenths were seen once. Material: peripheral blood, obtained on day 0 of AZD1222 vaccination. The source of this sequence is an adult in good health. V gene TRBV7-6 combines with J gene TRBJ1-3; possible D gene TRBD1, 5 bases. CDR3 region: CASSLTVRGTSSGNTIYF. The DNA for the CDR3 is TGTGCCAGCAGCTTAACCGTAAGGGGAACGAGCTCTGGAAACACCATATATTTT.